The T cell receptor (beta chain) under discussion was sequenced for a study of blood T cells in healthy people across ages. The authors extracted at least 5 micrograms of total RNA per sample. This clonotype is a singleton in its sample. Using a J-beta primer mix together with a sample-barcoded 5' primer, a second PCR was run for roughly 6 to 12 cycles. Using its own MiXCR run on the 5' RACE reads, TCRdb lists one record per CDR3 protein. This table holds approximately 800,000 distinct CDR3 sequences, around 50% found once. This CDR3 contains 14 residues. Trimming cost V 4 bases and J 3 bases, with 13 bases left between them. Per the germline V gene, CDR1 is DFQATT and CDR2 is SNEGSKA (reference sequence).

The origin of this receptor is a man in his forties or fifties in good health. V is TRBV20-1 and J is TRBJ2-4; possible D gene TRBD1, 6 bases. Sequenced input: blood. CDR3 bases: TGCAGTGCTATCTTGGGGGCCGGCAAAAACATTCAGTACTTC. Its translation is CSAILGAGKNIQYF.